This T cell receptor (beta chain) came from a study of control samples from healthy donors and cancer patients. The V end was cut by 2 bases, the J end by 12 bases, with 20 bases between. The CDR3 length is 15 residues. Per germline, CDR1 SGHTA and CDR2 FQGNSA. This clone appeared a few times. Method: immunoSEQ multiplex PCR; TCRdb's copy keeps in-frame clones and lacks some. This sample has approximately 110,000 clones; 90% occur once, and the top ten carry 4% to 5.5%. The receptor was derived from a human donor in good health. The donor label of this sample is uncertain. Sequenced material: blood. The genes are TRBV7-2 and TRBJ2-1, with D tentatively TRBD1 (5 bases). CDR3 coding DNA: TGTGCCAGCAGCTTAAAAATCCAAGGGGATAAGGGGCAGTTCTTC. Protein: CASSLKIQGDKGQFF.